The 11 T cell receptor beta chains below all came from one sample that was sequenced in a study of shared clonotypes between healthy human individuals. TCRdb keeps only in-frame clones here, not all; method: immunoSEQ multiplex PCR. Of over a million clones in the sample, 75% to 80% are singletons; the top ten hold roughly 0.57%. Sequenced input: memory CD4+ T cells from PBMCs. Subset: CD45RA-negative fraction. The receptors were sampled from a man aged 18 to 35 in good health. Some clones in this sample may be carry-over from other donors' samples.

The V gene is TRBV5-1, the J gene TRBJ2-4, with D tentatively TRBD2 (5 bases). There are 14 residues in the CDR3. Germline-derived CDR1 and CDR2 are SGHRS and YFSETQ. Trimming removed 0 bases at V and 2 bases at J, with 6 bases between. As DNA, the CDR3 is TGCGCCAGCAGCTTGGGAGGGCCCAAAAACATTCAGTACTTC. Protein: CASSLGGPKNIQYF.

The rearrangement links TRBV11-2 to TRBJ2-4; D might be TRBD2 (6 bases). From germline, CDR1 is SGHAT and CDR2 FQNNGV. This CDR3 comprises 15 residues. The V and J ends lost 3 bases and 8 bases respectively, with 17 bases between them. The CDR3 loop reads CASSFGGVFVDIQYF. CDR3 nucleotide sequence: TGTGCCAGCAGCTTCGGGGGAGTTTTTGTAGACATTCAGTACTTC.

The V gene is TRBV5-1, the J gene TRBJ2-2, with TRBD1 matching 9 bases. After removal of 3 bases from V and 1 base from J, the junction contained 1 base not matched to a gene. The CDR3 length is 15 residues. CDR1 is SGHRS and CDR2 is YFSETQ in the germline V gene. The CDR3 sequence is CASSWGQGNTGELFF. The CDR3 DNA reads as TGCGCCAGCAGCTGGGGACAGGGGAACACCGGGGAGCTGTTTTTT.

This chain uses TRBV12-5 with TRBJ1-1; D is uncertain. This CDR3 is 14 amino acids long. Trimming pared 1 base from V and 1 base from J, leaving 7 bases between. CDR1 is LGHNT, CDR2 FRNRAP, per germline. The CDR3 bases are TGTGCTAGTGGTTTGGGAGAAGCGAACACTGAAGCTTTCTTT. Its protein is CASGLGEANTEAFF.

This sequence joins TRBV7-2 and TRBJ1-3, with D perhaps TRBD1 (5 bases). Looked up from germline, CDR1 is SGHTA and CDR2 is FQGNSA. Trimming took 5 bases from V and 0 from J, leaving 8 bases between them. The CDR3 contains 14 residues. CDR3 nucleotides: TGTGCCAGCAGCGGGGCTTTCTCTGGAAACACCATATATTTT. It encodes CASSGAFSGNTIYF.

The chain combines TRBV6-1 with TRBJ2-3; the match to TRBD2 covers 9 bases. CDR1 is MNHNS, CDR2 SASEGT, per germline. V dropped 5 bases and J dropped 1; count of bases not matched to a gene: 4. This CDR3 comprises 15 residues. CDR3 bases: TGTGCCAGCAGTACGACTAGCGGAGGCACAGATACGCAGTATTTT. It codes for CASSTTSGGTDTQYF.

This chain joins TRBV29-1 and TRBJ2-3; 7 nucleotides line up with TRBD2. J was trimmed by 5 bases and V by 4 bases; bases with no gene match: 6. Germline CDR1 and CDR2: SQVTM and ANQGSEA. The CDR3 spans 13 residues. Here the CDR3 DNA reads TGCAGCGTTGGGGTCCTAGCGGAAGATACGCAGTATTTT. This sequence encodes CSVGVLAEDTQYF.

The chain is built from TRBV7-2 and TRBJ2-1; D gene uncertain. Germline CDR1 is SGHTA and CDR2 is FQGNSA. V dropped 2 bases and J dropped 1 base, with 9 bases sitting between them. The CDR3 spans 15 residues. In nucleotides, the CDR3 is TGTGCCAGCAGCTTAAGCTCCTATTCCTACAATGAGCAGTTCTTC. Translated, it gives CASSLSSYSYNEQFF.

This clone has just a few counts. The CDR3 coding sequence is TGTGCCAGCAGCGTAGATGATACGAGAACTGAAGCTTTCTTT. It specifies CASSVDDTRTEAFF. The J gene is TRBJ1-1, the V gene TRBV9; D gene unclear. V gave up 0 bases and J gave up 5 bases, with 11 bases separating them. Germline CDR1 SGDLS, CDR2 YYNGEE. The CDR3 runs 14 residues.

The V call is TRBV6-6, the J call TRBJ2-2; no firm D call. The V and J ends lost 5 bases and 5 bases respectively, with 9 bases between them. In germline, CDR1 is MNHNY, CDR2 SVGAGI (reference sequence). The CDR3 length is 13 residues. CDR3 in amino acids: CASSGIRTGELFF. The CDR3 DNA reads as TGTGCCAGCAGTGGGATTAGGACCGGGGAGCTGTTTTTT.

This clone was seen many times. Within the sample, other DNA sequences also encode this same CDR3. The CDR3 sequence: CASSEASGEYEQYF. The CDR3 nucleotides are TGTGCCAGCAGTGAAGCTAGCGGGGAATACGAGCAGTACTTC. V is TRBV6-1 and J is TRBJ2-7, with 8 bases aligning to TRBD2. CDR1 is MNHNS and CDR2 is SASEGT in the germline V gene. Losses at the gene ends were 0 bases for V and 4 bases for J; bases not matched to a gene: 2. The CDR3 is 14 amino acids.